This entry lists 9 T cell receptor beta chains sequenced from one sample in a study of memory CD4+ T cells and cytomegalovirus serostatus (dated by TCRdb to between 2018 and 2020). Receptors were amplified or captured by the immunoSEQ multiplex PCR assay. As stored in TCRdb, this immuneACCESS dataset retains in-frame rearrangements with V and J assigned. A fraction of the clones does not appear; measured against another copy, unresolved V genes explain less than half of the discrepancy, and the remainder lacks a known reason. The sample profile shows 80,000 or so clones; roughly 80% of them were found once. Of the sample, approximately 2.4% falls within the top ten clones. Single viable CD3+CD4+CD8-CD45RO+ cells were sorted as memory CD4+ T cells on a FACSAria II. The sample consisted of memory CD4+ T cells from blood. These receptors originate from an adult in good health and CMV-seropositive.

CDR3 in amino acids: CASSLGSEGRRPEAFF. The CDR3 DNA reads TGTGCCAGCAGCTTGGGGTCCGAGGGAAGGAGGCCTGAAGCTTTCTTT. The chain has TRBV5-5 and TRBJ1-1; D not certain. The germline CDR1 and CDR2 sequences are SGHKS and YYEKEE (reference sequence). Trimming removed 0 bases at V and 6 bases at J, with 18 bases between. The CDR3 runs to 16 residues. The complete variable domain, with remaining parts taken from reference TRBV5-5 and TRBJ1-1, reads DAGVTQSPTHLIKTRGQQVTLRCSPISGHKSVSWYQQVLGQGPQFIFQYYEKEERGRGNFPDRFSARQFPNYSSELNVNALLLGDSALYLCASSLGSEGRRPEAFFGQGTRLTVV.

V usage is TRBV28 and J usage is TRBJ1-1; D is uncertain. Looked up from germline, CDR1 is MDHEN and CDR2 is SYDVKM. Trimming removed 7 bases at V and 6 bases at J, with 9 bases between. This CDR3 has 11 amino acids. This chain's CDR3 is CASIEGAEAFF. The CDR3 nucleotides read TGTGCCAGCATCGAGGGAGCTGAAGCTTTCTTT. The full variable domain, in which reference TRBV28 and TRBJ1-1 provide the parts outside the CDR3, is DVKVTQSSRYLVKRTGEKVFLECVQDMDHENMFWYRQDPGLGLRLIYFSYDVKMKEKGDIPEGYSVSREKKERFSLILESASTNQTSMYLCASIEGAEAFFGQGTRLTVV.

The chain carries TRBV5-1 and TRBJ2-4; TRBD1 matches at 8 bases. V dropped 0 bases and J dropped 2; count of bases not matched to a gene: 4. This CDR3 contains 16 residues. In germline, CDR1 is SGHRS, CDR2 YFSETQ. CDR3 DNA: TGCGCCAGCAGCTTGGTGGCAGGGGGCACCAAAAACATTCAGTACTTC. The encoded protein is CASSLVAGGTKNIQYF.

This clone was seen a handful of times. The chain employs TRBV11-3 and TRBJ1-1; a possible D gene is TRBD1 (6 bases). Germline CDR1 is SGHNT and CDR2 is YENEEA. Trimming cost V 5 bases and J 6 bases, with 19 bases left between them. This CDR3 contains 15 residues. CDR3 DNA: TGTGCCAGCAGCGCCTACAGGGAGGGAGGCGCTGAAGCTTTCTTT. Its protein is CASSAYREGGAEAFF.

CDR3 sequence: CASSRDSDSRNTGELFF. The CDR3 DNA sequence: TGTGCCAGTAGTAGGGATTCGGACTCGCGGAACACCGGGGAGCTGTTTTTT. The chain uses TRBV19 and TRBJ2-2, with D maybe TRBD2 (5 bases). V lost 4 bases and J lost 1, with 16 bases in between. Germline V gene sequence: CDR1 LNHDA, CDR2 SQIVND (reference sequence). The CDR3 contains 17 residues.

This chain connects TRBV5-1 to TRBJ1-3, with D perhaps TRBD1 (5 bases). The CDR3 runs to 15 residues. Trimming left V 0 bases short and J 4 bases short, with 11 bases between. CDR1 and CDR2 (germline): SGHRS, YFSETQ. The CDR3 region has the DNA TGCGCCAGCAGCTTGGGGGACTCGGGAGGAAACACCATATATTTT. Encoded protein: CASSLGDSGGNTIYF.

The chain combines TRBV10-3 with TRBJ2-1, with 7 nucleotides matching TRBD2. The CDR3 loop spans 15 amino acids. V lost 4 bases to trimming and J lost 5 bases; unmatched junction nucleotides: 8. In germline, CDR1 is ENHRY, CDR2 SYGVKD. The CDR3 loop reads CAISVGASGHNEQFF. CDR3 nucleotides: TGTGCCATCAGTGTCGGGGCTAGCGGACACAATGAGCAGTTCTTC.

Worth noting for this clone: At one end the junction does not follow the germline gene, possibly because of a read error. The CDR3, as DNA: TGTGCCTGGAGTGACAGTGATATCTACAAGCAGTACTTC. This translates into CAWSDSDIYKQYF. The V call is TRBV30, the J call TRBJ2-7; D remains ambiguous. The CDR3 extends over 13 amino acids. Germline V gene data show CDR1 as GTSNPN and CDR2 as SVGIG (reference sequence).

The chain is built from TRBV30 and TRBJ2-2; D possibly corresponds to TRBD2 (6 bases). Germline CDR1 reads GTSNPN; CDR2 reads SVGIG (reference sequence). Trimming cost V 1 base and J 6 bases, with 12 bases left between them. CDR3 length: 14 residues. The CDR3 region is CAWSDLASAGELFF. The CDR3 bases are TGTGCCTGGAGTGACTTAGCTAGCGCCGGGGAGCTGTTTTTT.